The 31 T cell receptor beta chains given below trace back to one sample, sequenced in a study of cytomegalovirus exposure and HLA in healthy donors. 60 Vbeta and 13 Jbeta primers were used in PCR. Method: immunoSEQ multiplex PCR; TCRdb's copy keeps in-frame clones and lacks some. The data show about 110,000 clones, 73% seen once. The sample consisted of PBMCs. These receptors were collected from a man in his forties in good health and CMV-seronegative.

The genes are TRBV6-5 and TRBJ2-3; D not certain. This CDR3 is built from 15 residues. With 2 bases removed from V and 0 bases from J, the gap between germline ends came to 9 bases. Per the germline V gene, CDR1 is MNHEY and CDR2 is SVGAGI. Here the CDR3 DNA reads TGTGCCAGCAGTTACGGTCCCAGGAGCACAGATACGCAGTATTTT. Encoded protein: CASSYGPRSTDTQYF.

The V and J genes are TRBV5-1 and TRBJ1-1; a possible D gene is TRBD1 (6 bases). Trimming shortened V by 0 bases and J by 3 bases, and 9 bases separated the two germline ends. The germline V gene encodes CDR1 SGHRS and CDR2 YFSETQ. CDR3 length equals 14 residues. The CDR3 region is CASSLGEGDTEAFF. CDR3 nucleotides: TGCGCCAGCAGCTTGGGGGAGGGGGACACTGAAGCTTTCTTT. Based on the CDR3 plus reference TRBV5-1 and TRBJ1-1, the full variable domain is KAGVTQTPRYLIKTRGQQVTLSCSPISGHRSVSWYQQTPGQGLQFLFEYFSETQRNKGNFPGRFSGRQFSNSRSEMNVSTLELGDSALYLCASSLGEGDTEAFFGQGTRLTVV.

The J gene is TRBJ2-4, the V gene TRBV4-2; 8 bases are a match to TRBD2. J lost 7 bases, V lost 2 bases, and 4 bases had no gene match. Germline-derived CDR1 and CDR2 are LGHNA and YNFKEQ. The CDR3 has 14 amino acids. The CDR3 here is CASSQSGGANIQYF. CDR3 DNA: TGTGCCAGCAGCCAAAGCGGGGGCGCGAACATTCAGTACTTC.

CDR3 region: CASRGDTDTQYF. The CDR3, as DNA: TGTGCCAGCAGGGGAGACACAGATACGCAGTATTTT. The V call is TRBV7-2, the J call TRBJ2-3; TRBD2 is a possible D gene (5 bases). This CDR3 contains 12 residues. V was shortened by 6 bases and J by 2 bases, with 6 bases between the two germline ends. CDR1 SGHTA and CDR2 FQGNSA come from the germline V gene.

The V call is TRBV28, the J call TRBJ1-6, with TRBD1 as a possible D gene (6 bases). This CDR3 contains 14 residues. Germline V gene lookup returns CDR1 MDHEN and CDR2 SYDVKM. V gave up 8 bases and J gave up 8 bases, with 16 bases separating them. CDR3 sequence reads: CASGPGQVHSPLHF. The CDR3 DNA reads as TGTGCCAGCGGACCGGGACAAGTACATTCACCCCTCCACTTT.

This chain connects TRBV23-1 to TRBJ1-1; D might be TRBD1 (5 bases). TRBV23-1 is identified as an open reading frame with a role that is uncertain. V lost 10 bases to trimming and J lost 1 base, with 7 bases between them. The CDR3 spans 11 residues. CDR3 nucleotide sequence: TGCGCCATCGACAGGAACACTGAAGCTTTCTTT. This encodes CAIDRNTEAFF.

The chain has TRBV27 and TRBJ1-2; the match to TRBD1 covers 8 bases. Germline V gives CDR1 MNHEY, CDR2 SMNVEV (reference sequence). The V gene end was trimmed by 8 bases and the J gene end by 0 bases; junction bases not matched to a gene: 8. The CDR3 length is 15 residues. CDR3 coding DNA: TGTGCCAGCGCTGATAGGGGACAGGCTAACTATGGCTACACCTTC. Translating it yields CASADRGQANYGYTF.

The V gene is TRBV5-4, the J gene TRBJ2-2; D might be TRBD1 (6 bases). The CDR3 runs 14 residues. V lost 3 bases, J lost 1 base, and 7 bases lay in between. Germline assignment: CDR1 SGHNT and CDR2 YYREEE (reference sequence). The CDR3 spells CASSWTVNTGELFF. The CDR3 nucleotides read TGTGCCAGCAGCTGGACAGTGAACACCGGGGAGCTGTTTTTT.

This clone was found once. The chain couples TRBV28 to TRBJ1-1, with a tentative D call TRBD1 (5 bases). The CDR3 is 14 residues long. V lost 5 bases, J lost 4 bases, and 14 bases lay in between. The germline V gene has CDR1 MDHEN and CDR2 SYDVKM. The chain's CDR3 is CASSEMGGGTEAFF. In nucleotides, the CDR3 is TGTGCCAGCAGTGAGATGGGCGGGGGCACTGAAGCTTTCTTT.

The chain has TRBV4-3 and TRBJ1-4; D gene uncertain. Germline assignment: CDR1 LGHNA and CDR2 YSLEER. The V gene lost 1 base and the J gene lost 5 bases, with 14 bases spanning the gap. The CDR3 runs 16 residues. For the CDR3, the DNA is TGCGCCAGCAGCCAAGTGGGTAGCGACGGGAATGAAAAACTGTTTTTT. As protein: CASSQVGSDGNEKLFF.

This clone was observed a handful of times. The chain has TRBV10-3 and TRBJ2-5, with 11 bases aligning to TRBD2. The germline V gene encodes CDR1 ENHRY and CDR2 SYGVKD. The CDR3 sequence is 15 residues long. V was clipped by 4 bases and J by 2 bases; unmatched bases: 3. The CDR3 DNA is TGTGCCATCAGTGGGGGACTAGCGGAGCAAGAGACCCAGTACTTC. It specifies CAISGGLAEQETQYF.

The chain combines TRBV5-1 with TRBJ2-7, with TRBD2 matching 7 bases. This CDR3 is 15 amino acids long. V lost 0 bases to trimming and J lost 4 bases; unmatched junction nucleotides: 7. CDR1 SGHRS and CDR2 YFSETQ come from the germline V gene. CDR3 protein: CASSLGDYLGYEQYF. CDR3 bases: TGCGCCAGCAGCTTGGGGGACTACCTGGGATACGAGCAGTACTTC.

V and J are TRBV27 and TRBJ2-2; 9 positions match TRBD1. This CDR3 region has 18 residues. Trimming took 5 bases from V and 5 from J; bases not matched to a gene: 15. CDR1 is MNHEY, CDR2 SMNVEV, per germline (reference sequence). The CDR3 sequence: CASSGVPPGQGTTGELFF. In nucleotides, the CDR3 is TGTGCCAGCAGTGGGGTCCCCCCGGGACAGGGAACGACCGGGGAGCTGTTTTTT.

The chain employs TRBV7-3 and TRBJ2-3; 8 nucleotides match TRBD2. The germline CDR1 and CDR2 sequences are SGHTA and FQGTGA. This CDR3 comprises 15 residues. V shed 3 bases, J shed 6 bases, and the junction held 8 bases outside the gene matches. CDR3: CASSFSGGGLDTQYF. The CDR3 DNA sequence: TGTGCCAGCAGCTTTTCCGGCGGGGGGTTGGATACGCAGTATTTT.

This clone was detected a few times. The rearrangement joins TRBV7-9 to TRBJ2-4, with TRBD1 matching over 8 bases. The CDR3 extends over 16 amino acids. The V segment lost 1 base and the J segment 2 bases; nucleotides outside the gene matches: 4. Germline CDR1 SEHNR, CDR2 FQNEAQ (reference sequence). The CDR3 is CASSLEGTGTKNIQYF. CDR3 coding DNA: TGTGCCAGCAGCTTAGAAGGGACAGGTACCAAAAACATTCAGTACTTC.

The chain is built from TRBV29-1 and TRBJ2-1, with 10 nucleotides matching TRBD1. Germline CDR1 is SQVTM and CDR2 is ANQGSEA. This CDR3 is built from 13 residues. The trim removed 5 bases at V and 9 bases at J, leaving 7 bases unmatched. In DNA, the CDR3 is TGCAGCGTTCAGATGGGACAGGGGACTGAGCAGTTCTTC. This encodes CSVQMGQGTEQFF.

To note about this clone: Compared with germline, one end of the junction differs, possibly owing to a read error. The rearrangement links TRBV7-9 to TRBJ1-4; tentatively, D is TRBD1 (6 bases). Germline assignment: CDR1 SEHNR and CDR2 FQNEAQ (reference sequence). CDR3 length: 17 amino acids. CDR3 loop: CSSSLLSTGKINEKLFF. CDR3 nucleotides: TGTTCCAGCAGCTTATTGAGTACAGGGAAGATTAATGAAAAACTGTTTTTT.

The chain has TRBV14 and TRBJ1-2; 8 bases fit TRBD1. Trimming removed 4 bases from V and 4 bases from J; junction bases left unmatched: 11. The CDR3 extends over 16 amino acids. Germline CDR1 reads SGHDN; CDR2 reads FVKESK. CDR3 protein: CASSPRAGTGTYGYTF. For the CDR3, the DNA is TGTGCCAGCAGCCCACGTGCCGGGACAGGTACCTATGGCTACACCTTC.

The gene calls are TRBV7-6 and TRBJ1-2; TRBD1 might be the D (5 bases). Germline CDR1 SGHVS, CDR2 FNYEAQ. The CDR3 consists of 15 residues. V was shortened by 1 base and J by 4 bases, with 13 bases between the two germline ends. The CDR3 region has the DNA TGTGCCAGCAGCTTAGATCAGGGAAAAAGCTATGGCTACACCTTC. Translated, it gives CASSLDQGKSYGYTF.

The sample holds many counts of this clone. The V call is TRBV7-2, the J call TRBJ2-1, with 8 bases that match TRBD1. This CDR3 has 15 residues. Germline assignment: CDR1 SGHTA and CDR2 FQGNSA. With 3 bases clipped from V and 10 bases from J, the junction kept 11 bases outside the gene matches. The chain's CDR3 is CASSFDTGQGSEQFF. CDR3 sequence (DNA): TGTGCCAGCAGCTTCGACACTGGACAGGGTTCGGAGCAGTTCTTC.

The V and J genes are TRBV28 and TRBJ2-7, with TRBD1 matching 9 bases. CDR1 and CDR2 from the germline V gene are MDHEN and SYDVKM. Trimming cost V 5 bases and J 1 base; bases outside gene matches: 6. The CDR3 consists of 15 residues. The CDR3 DNA is TGTGCCAGCAGTGGCGGGACAGGGAGGTCCTACGAGCAGTACTTC. It translates to CASSGGTGRSYEQYF.

The V call is TRBV4-3, the J call TRBJ2-4, with unresolved D. V gave up 1 base and J gave up 0 bases, with 7 bases separating them. This CDR3 has 15 amino acids. CDR1 and CDR2 from the germline V gene are LGHNA and YSLEER. The CDR3 DNA reads as TGCGCCAGCAGCCAAGGTCCGTTAGCCAAAAACATTCAGTACTTC. Its protein product is CASSQGPLAKNIQYF.

The chain is built from TRBV19 and TRBJ2-2; D gene uncertain. The CDR3 contains 13 residues. Germline V lookup: CDR1 LNHDA, CDR2 SQIVND (reference sequence). V was clipped by 5 bases and J by 5 bases, with 9 bases between them. CDR3 bases: TGTGCCAGTAGTGTTGTCCGGACCGGGGAGCTGTTTTTT. As protein: CASSVVRTGELFF. Variable domain in full (rest from reference TRBV19 and TRBJ2-2): DGGITQSPKYLFRKEGQNVTLSCEQNLNHDAMYWYRQDPGQGLRLIYYSQIVNDFQKGDIAEGYSVSREKKESFPLTVTSAQKNPTAFYLCASSVVRTGELFFGEGSRLTVL.

The CDR3 region has the DNA TGTGCCAGCAGCTTAACATCGAAGGGGGACTATGGCTACACCTTC. Its translation is CASSLTSKGDYGYTF. V is TRBV7-2 and J is TRBJ1-2; D possibly corresponds to TRBD1 (6 bases). The CDR3 is 15 residues long. The V gene lost 2 bases and the J gene lost 3 bases, with 13 bases spanning the gap. Germline V gives CDR1 SGHTA, CDR2 FQGNSA. Full variable domain (outside the CDR3, taken from reference TRBV7-2 and TRBJ1-2): GAGVSQSPSNKVTEKGKDVELRCDPISGHTALYWYRQSLGQGLEFLIYFQGNSAPDKSGLPSDRFSAERTGGSVSTLTIQRTQQEDSAVYLCASSLTSKGDYGYTFGSGTRLTVV.

The chain uses TRBV6-5 and TRBJ1-3, with a weak D call TRBD1 (6 bases). V was clipped by 0 bases and J by 3 bases, with 9 bases between them. CDR1 is MNHEY and CDR2 is SVGAGI in the germline V gene. The CDR3 is 15 residues long. CDR3 amino acids: CASSYSRGDGNTIYF. For the CDR3, the DNA is TGTGCCAGCAGTTACTCCAGGGGTGATGGAAACACCATATATTTT.

The chain joins TRBV29-1 to TRBJ1-1; no firm D call. Deletions cut 5 bases from V and 0 bases from J, with 10 bases between. The CDR3 extends over 13 amino acids. Per germline, CDR1 SQVTM and CDR2 ANQGSEA. Written as DNA, the CDR3 is TGCAGCGTTCCATCCCAAATGAACACTGAAGCTTTCTTT. Amino acids: CSVPSQMNTEAFF.

This CDR3 is CASSQDFKTTSTDTQYF. The CDR3 DNA reads as TGCGCCAGCAGCCAAGATTTTAAGACTACTAGCACAGATACGCAGTATTTT. The J gene is TRBJ2-3, the V gene TRBV4-3; the D gene is possibly TRBD2 (5 bases). In germline, CDR1 is LGHNA, CDR2 YSLEER. Deletions cut 0 bases from V and 0 bases from J, with 13 bases between. The CDR3 loop spans 17 amino acids.

CDR3 protein: CASSIRAEDTQYF. The CDR3 DNA reads as TGTGCCAGTAGTATCAGGGCTGAAGATACGCAGTATTTT. The rearrangement links TRBV19 to TRBJ2-3, with a possible D match to TRBD1 (5 bases). The CDR3 extends over 13 amino acids. Germline values: CDR1 LNHDA, CDR2 SQIVND (reference sequence). Trimming left V 3 bases short and J 5 bases short, with 9 bases between.

V and J are TRBV30 and TRBJ2-7, with 10 bases matching TRBD2. The trim removed 2 bases at V and 2 bases at J, leaving 6 bases unmatched. Germline lookup yields CDR1 GTSNPN and CDR2 SVGIG (reference sequence). The CDR3 is 15 residues long. For the CDR3, the DNA is TGTGCCTGGAGTCTGGGGAGCGGGGGGGCCTACGAGCAGTACTTC. Protein sequence: CAWSLGSGGAYEQYF.

V and J are TRBV11-2 and TRBJ1-4; TRBD1 might be the D (6 bases). The CDR3 contains 15 residues. V lost 5 bases and J lost 7, with 17 bases in between. Germline CDR1 reads SGHAT; CDR2 reads FQNNGV. The CDR3 nucleotides read TGTGCCAGCAGCCCATACAGGGCTGAGGGTGAAAAACTGTTTTTT. It is translated as CASSPYRAEGEKLFF.

This chain links TRBV30 with TRBJ2-7; 9 bases are shared with TRBD1. V dropped 1 base and J dropped 1; count of bases not matched to a gene: 2. The CDR3 covers 14 residues. CDR1 is GTSNPN, CDR2 SVGIG, per germline (reference sequence). Written as DNA, the CDR3 is TGTGCCTGGAGTGCGGGGACAGGGTCCTACGAGCAGTACTTC. Protein: CAWSAGTGSYEQYF. Combining the CDR3 with reference TRBV30 and TRBJ2-7 gives the whole variable domain SQTIHQWPATLVQPVGSPLSLECTVEGTSNPNLYWYRQAAGRGLQLLFYSVGIGQISSEVPQNLSASRPQDRQFILSSKKLLLSDSGFYLCAWSAGTGSYEQYFGPGTRLTVT.